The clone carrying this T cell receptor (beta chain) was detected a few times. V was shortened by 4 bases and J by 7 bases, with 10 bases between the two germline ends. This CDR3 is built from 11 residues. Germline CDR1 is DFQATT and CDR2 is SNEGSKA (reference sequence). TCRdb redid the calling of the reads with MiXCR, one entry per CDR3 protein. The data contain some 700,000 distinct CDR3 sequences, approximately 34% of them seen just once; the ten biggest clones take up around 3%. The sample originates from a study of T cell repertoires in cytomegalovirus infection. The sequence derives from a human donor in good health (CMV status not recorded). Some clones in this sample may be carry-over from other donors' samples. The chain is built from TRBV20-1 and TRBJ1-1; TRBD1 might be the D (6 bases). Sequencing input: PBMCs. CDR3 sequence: CSATDSLEAFF. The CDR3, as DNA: TGCAGTGCTACGGACAGCCTTGAAGCTTTCTTT.